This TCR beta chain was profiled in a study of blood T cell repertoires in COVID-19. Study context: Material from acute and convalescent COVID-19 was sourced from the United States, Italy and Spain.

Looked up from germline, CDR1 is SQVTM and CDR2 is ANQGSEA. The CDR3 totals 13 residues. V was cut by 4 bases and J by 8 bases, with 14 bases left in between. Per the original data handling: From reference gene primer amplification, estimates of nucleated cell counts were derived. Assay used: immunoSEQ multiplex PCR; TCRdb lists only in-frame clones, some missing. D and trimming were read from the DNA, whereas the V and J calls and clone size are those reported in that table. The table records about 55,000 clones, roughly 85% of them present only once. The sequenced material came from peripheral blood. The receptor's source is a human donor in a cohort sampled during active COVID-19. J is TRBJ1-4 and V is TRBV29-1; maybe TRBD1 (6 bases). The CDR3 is CSVATTQGEKLFF. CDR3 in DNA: TGCAGCGTTGCGACGACCCAGGGGGAAAAACTGTTTTTT.